This TCR beta chain appears in the sequencing data of a study of shared clonotypes between healthy human individuals. Study-wide background: The cohort comprised a couple of women and a few men. Their ages spanned 18 to 49 years.

A note on this clone: Additional DNA sequences in this sample encode the identical CDR3.

This table comes from immunoSEQ multiplex PCR, and its TCRdb copy is limited to in-frame clones, with some not included. The repertoire includes approximately 1,500,000 clones, 95% to 99% of them detected once, and 0.4% to 0.55% sits in the top ten. V shed 5 bases and J 6 bases; nucleotides not matched to a gene: 2. Germline CDR1 DFQATT, CDR2 SNEGSKA (reference sequence). This CDR3 contains 11 residues. The sequenced material came from naive CD4+ T cells sorted from blood. Subset: CD45RA+ positively selected. The TCR comes from a young man in good health. This chain uses TRBV20-1 with TRBJ2-3; TRBD1 matches 7 bases. The CDR3 DNA follows: TGCAGTGCTGGCAGGGGGGATACGCAGTATTTT. It yields the protein CSAGRGDTQYF.